This is a list of T cell receptor beta chains from one sample in a study of T-cell memory formation after mild COVID-19. TCRdb reanalysed the 5' RACE reads using MiXCR and keeps one entry per CDR3 protein. The sample lists around 180,000 distinct CDR3 sequences, 16% occurring once. Sequencing was carried out using PBMCs or a T cell subset sorted from them (not recorded which). These receptors were obtained from an adult woman who had mild COVID-19 (a few samples of this study predate the infection). Cell type and time point are not known. Both conserved end residues are trimmed from each CDR3. D genes are given only for firm matches.

D gene | J gene | V gene | CDR3 protein
TRBD2 | TRBJ2-1 | TRBV12-3/TRBV12-4 | ASIARGGWSNEQF
TRBD1 | TRBJ1-1 | TRBV13 | ASSSRTGDTEAF
TRBD1 | TRBJ1-4 | TRBV4-1 | ASSQARDRVNEKLF
- | TRBJ1-2 | TRBV6-1 | ASSASGNYGYT
- | TRBJ1-6 | TRBV25-1 | ASSEVGGSPLH
TRBD1 | TRBJ1-1 | TRBV11-2 | ASSLRRQGGTEAF
- | TRBJ2-5 | TRBV6-4 | ASSEMAGGQETQY
- | TRBJ2-3 | TRBV12-3/TRBV12-4 | ASSDYRGRGTDTQY
TRBD1 | TRBJ2-1 | TRBV6-4 | ASSDTGQGHNEQF
TRBD2 | TRBJ2-1 | TRBV12-3/TRBV12-4 | ASSFGTTIHEQF
- | TRBJ2-3 | TRBV7-9 | ASSLSADTQY
- | TRBJ2-3 | TRBV12-3/TRBV12-4 | ASRRDTLATDTQY
TRBD2 | TRBJ2-7 | TRBV6-5 | ASSFESGGYEQY
TRBD1 | TRBJ2-6 | TRBV20-1 | SAFGQAGANVLT
- | TRBJ1-6 | TRBV7-3 | ASSLNARLNSPLH
TRBD2 | TRBJ2-3 | TRBV6-5 | ASRVLAGGFPGADTQY
- | TRBJ2-5 | TRBV18 | ASSPGIEETQY
- | TRBJ2-2 | TRBV7-7 | ASSSDYRTNTGELF
TRBD1 | TRBJ1-4 | TRBV23-1 | ASSQPDRAEEKLF
- | TRBJ2-7 | TRBV2 | ASSEEPGEQY
- | TRBJ2-3 | TRBV15 | ATSTTPGRRTDTQY
TRBD2 | TRBJ2-1 | TRBV27 | ASRPSGGYEQF
- | TRBJ1-5 | TRBV20-1 | SARDHQSTQPQH
- | TRBJ1-5 | TRBV12-3/TRBV12-4 | ASDRGTQPQH
- | TRBJ1-6 | TRBV11-3 | ASSFQGGNSPLH
TRBD2 | TRBJ2-5 | TRBV5-1 | ASSLAGTSGGQETQY
- | TRBJ2-7 | TRBV4-1 | ASSQEEGLSYEQY
- | TRBJ2-7 | TRBV15 | ATSVRDHSYEQY
- | TRBJ1-1 | TRBV5-1 | ASSLDTDTEAF
- | TRBJ1-5 | TRBV20-1 | SAKTQERVYSNQPQH
- | TRBJ2-2 | TRBV12-3/TRBV12-4 | ASSLQDRNTGELF
TRBD2 | TRBJ2-3 | TRBV9 | ASSVVLAGTDTQY
- | TRBJ2-2 | TRBV20-1 | SARLGGTGELF
TRBD1 | TRBJ1-1 | TRBV4-1 | ASSRDRVGTEAF
- | TRBJ2-7 | TRBV5-1 | ASESGLDDEQY
TRBD1 | TRBJ2-7 | TRBV4-1 | ASSLTRAQGAHEQY
- | TRBJ1-4 | TRBV12-3/TRBV12-4 | ASQIGVAEKLF
TRBD2 | TRBJ2-4 | TRBV28 | ASSSGLAGELGNIQY
- | TRBJ2-1 | TRBV6-2/TRBV6-3 | ASTRLPNEQF
- | TRBJ2-7 | TRBV29-1 | SVGRVGVYEQY
TRBD1 | TRBJ2-3 | TRBV6-2/TRBV6-3 | ASRPTGLDTQY
TRBD2 | TRBJ2-5 | TRBV2 | ASSGGLAGETQY
TRBD2 | TRBJ2-7 | TRBV3-1 | ASSQTSGAQY
- | TRBJ2-3 | TRBV10-3 | AISPTVGDTQY
- | TRBJ2-6 | TRBV18 | ASSPRQHSGANVLT
- | TRBJ2-2 | TRBV5-6 | ASSWRHPNTGELF
- | TRBJ2-7 | TRBV7-2 | ASSLRSEGHTPYEQY
- | TRBJ2-7 | TRBV3-1 | ASSPGTTSSYEQY
- | TRBJ1-1 | TRBV5-1 | ASSLEGQTNTEAF
- | TRBJ1-2 | TRBV3-1 | ASSSVGDNYGYT
- | TRBJ1-1 | TRBV11-2 | ASSRGTQRTEAF